This TCR beta chain comes out of a study of T cells in localized non-small cell lung cancer. Overall study results and limits: Greater blood T cell density accompanied longer overall survival.

Germline V gives CDR1 SGHAT, CDR2 FQNNGV. Trimming took off 2 bases at V and 6 bases at J, with 17 bases between the two ends. The CDR3 length is 16 residues. Clones were read by immunoSEQ multiplex PCR, and TCRdb kept only the in-frame ones, dropping some. The sample has tens of thousands of clones, 80% to 90% seen once. On this clone: The antigen is not known.

The starting material was peripheral blood, obtained before any cancer treatment. This clonotype was sampled from a female donor older than 55 with stage I lung adenocarcinoma. The gene calls are TRBV11-2 and TRBJ2-1; a weak D match, TRBD1 (6 bases). CDR3 in DNA: TGTGCCAGCAGCTTAACACAGGGAATTGTAGGCAATGAGCAGTTCTTC. Translating gives CASSLTQGIVGNEQFF.